This T cell receptor (beta chain) was identified during a study of CD8 T cells in ankylosing spondylitis. Trimming removed 0 bases from V and 8 bases from J, with 7 bases in between. There are 13 residues in the CDR3. Points from the study as a whole: Among TCR beta sequences, a motif of several highly homologous variants appeared characteristic of ankylosing spondylitis blood. According to the report, clones linked to the disease were significantly enriched in matched synovial fluid samples taken from ankylosing spondylitis patients.

As the method for making TCR beta libraries, quantitative 5'-RACE with molecular barcodes was used. MiXCR, run by TCRdb on the 5' RACE reads, gives a single entry per CDR3 protein. Here the sample spans 250,000 to 400,000 distinct CDR3 sequences, around 10% being singletons. The table lists this clonotype with many counts. Its antigen is currently unknown. The V gene is TRBV12-3 or TRBV12-4, the J gene TRBJ1-4; D is perhaps TRBD1 (6 bases). Sequences were obtained from blood, either unsorted or a sorted T cell fraction (not recorded which). This receptor was identified in a female donor with ankylosing spondylitis or in good health (not recorded which). The CDR3 spells CASSLARGEKLFF. CDR3 in DNA: TGTGCCAGCAGTTTAGCCAGGGGAGAAAAACTGTTTTTT.